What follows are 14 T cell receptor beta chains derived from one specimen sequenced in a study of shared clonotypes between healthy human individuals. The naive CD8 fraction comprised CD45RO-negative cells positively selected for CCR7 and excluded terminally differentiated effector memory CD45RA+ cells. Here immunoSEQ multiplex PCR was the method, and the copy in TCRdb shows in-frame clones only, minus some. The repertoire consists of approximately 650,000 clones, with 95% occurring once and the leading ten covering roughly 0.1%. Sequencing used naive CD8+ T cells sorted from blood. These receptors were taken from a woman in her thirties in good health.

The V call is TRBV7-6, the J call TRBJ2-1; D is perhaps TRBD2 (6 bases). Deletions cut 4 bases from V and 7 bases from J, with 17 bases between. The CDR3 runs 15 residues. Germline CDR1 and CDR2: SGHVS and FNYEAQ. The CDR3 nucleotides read TGTGCCAGCAGCTACGAATTGGGGAGGTATAATGAGCAGTTCTTC. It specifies CASSYELGRYNEQFF. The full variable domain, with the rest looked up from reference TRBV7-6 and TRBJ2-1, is GAGVSQSPRYKVTKRGQDVALRCDPISGHVSLYWYRQALGQGPEFLTYFNYEAQQDKSGLPNDRFSAERPEGSISTLTIQRTEQRDSAMYRCASSYELGRYNEQFFGPGTRLTVL.

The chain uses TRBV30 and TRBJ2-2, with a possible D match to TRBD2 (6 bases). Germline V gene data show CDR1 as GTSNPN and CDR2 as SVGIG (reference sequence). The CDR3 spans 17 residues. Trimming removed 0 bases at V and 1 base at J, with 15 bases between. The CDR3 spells CAWSVSVWRENTGELFF. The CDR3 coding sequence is TGTGCCTGGAGTGTAAGTGTTTGGCGGGAGAACACCGGGGAGCTGTTTTTT.

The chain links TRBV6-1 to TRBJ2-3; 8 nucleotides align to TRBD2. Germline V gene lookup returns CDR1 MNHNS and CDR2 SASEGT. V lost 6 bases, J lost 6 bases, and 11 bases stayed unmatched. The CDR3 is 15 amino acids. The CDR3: CASRERELSEDTQYF. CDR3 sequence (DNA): TGTGCCAGCAGAGAGCGGGAGCTGAGTGAGGATACGCAGTATTTT.

Here the CDR3 DNA reads TGTGCCAGCAGGTACTGGGACGAGACCTACGAGCAGTACTTC. Amino acids: CASRYWDETYEQYF. The genes are TRBV5-4 and TRBJ2-7; tentatively, D is TRBD1 or TRBD2 (5 bases each). V lost 5 bases and J 2 bases, leaving 14 bases between the germline ends. This CDR3 has 14 amino acids. CDR1 and CDR2 (germline): SGHNT, YYREEE (reference sequence).

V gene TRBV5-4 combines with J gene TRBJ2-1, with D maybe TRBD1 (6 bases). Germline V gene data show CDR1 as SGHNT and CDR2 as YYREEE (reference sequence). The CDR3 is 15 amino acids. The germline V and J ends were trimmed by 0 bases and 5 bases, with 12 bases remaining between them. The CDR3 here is CASSLASDSHNEQFF. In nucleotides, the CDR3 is TGTGCCAGCAGCTTGGCCTCGGACAGCCACAATGAGCAGTTCTTC.

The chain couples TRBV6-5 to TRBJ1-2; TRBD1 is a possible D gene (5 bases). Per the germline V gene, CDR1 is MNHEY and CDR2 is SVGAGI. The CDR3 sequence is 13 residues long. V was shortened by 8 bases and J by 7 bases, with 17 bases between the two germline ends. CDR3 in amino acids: CASFRGAGSGYTF. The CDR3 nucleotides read TGTGCCAGCTTCCGTGGAGCAGGGTCTGGCTACACCTTC.

The CDR3 sequence: CASSTQRGILYEQYF. The CDR3 bases are TGTGCCAGCAGCACCCAGCGGGGAATTCTCTACGAGCAGTACTTC. V usage is TRBV28 and J usage is TRBJ2-7; 7 nucleotides match TRBD2. V shed 6 bases and J 3 bases; nucleotides not matched to a gene: 11. The CDR3 extends over 15 amino acids. Germline CDR1 reads MDHEN; CDR2 reads SYDVKM.

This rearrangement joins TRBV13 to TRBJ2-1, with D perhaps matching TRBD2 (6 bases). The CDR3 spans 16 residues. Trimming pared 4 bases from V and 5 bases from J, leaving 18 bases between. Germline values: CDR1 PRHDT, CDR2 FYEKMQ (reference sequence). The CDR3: CASSSTVGTYNNEQFF. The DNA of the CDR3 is TGTGCCAGCAGCTCGACAGTCGGGACTTATAACAATGAGCAGTTCTTC. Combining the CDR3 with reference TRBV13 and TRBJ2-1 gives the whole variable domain AAGVIQSPRHLIKEKRETATLKCYPIPRHDTVYWYQQGPGQDPQFLISFYEKMQSDKGSIPDRFSAQQFSDYHSELNMSSLELGDSALYFCASSSTVGTYNNEQFFGPGTRLTVL.

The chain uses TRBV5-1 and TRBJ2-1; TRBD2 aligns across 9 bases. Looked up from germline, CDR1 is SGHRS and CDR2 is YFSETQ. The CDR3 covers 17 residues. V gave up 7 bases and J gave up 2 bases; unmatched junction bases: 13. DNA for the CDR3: TGCGCCAGCGCGGAGGGCGGGAGGGCCGAAACCTACAATGAGCAGTTCTTC. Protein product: CASAEGGRAETYNEQFF. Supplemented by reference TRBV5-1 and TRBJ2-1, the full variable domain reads KAGVTQTPRYLIKTRGQQVTLSCSPISGHRSVSWYQQTPGQGLQFLFEYFSETQRNKGNFPGRFSGRQFSNSRSEMNVSTLELGDSALYLCASAEGGRAETYNEQFFGPGTRLTVL.

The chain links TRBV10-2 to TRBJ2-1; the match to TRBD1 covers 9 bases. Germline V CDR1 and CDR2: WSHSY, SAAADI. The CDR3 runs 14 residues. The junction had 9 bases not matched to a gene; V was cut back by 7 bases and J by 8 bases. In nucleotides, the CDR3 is TGCGCCAGCACTCGGACAGGGGCCAGGGATGAGCAGTTCTTC. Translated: CASTRTGARDEQFF.

The CDR3: CASSYRGHAEKLFF. The CDR3 DNA sequence: TGTGCCAGCAGTTACAGGGGACACGCTGAAAAACTGTTTTTT. The chain has TRBV27 and TRBJ1-4; 7 nucleotides align to TRBD1. The CDR3 spans 14 residues. The trim removed 4 bases at V and 7 bases at J, leaving 6 bases unmatched. Germline CDR1 is MNHEY and CDR2 is SMNVEV (reference sequence).

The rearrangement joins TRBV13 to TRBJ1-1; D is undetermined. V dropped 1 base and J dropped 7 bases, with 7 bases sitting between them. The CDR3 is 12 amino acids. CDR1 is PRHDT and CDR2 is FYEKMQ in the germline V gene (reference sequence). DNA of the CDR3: TGTGCCAGCAGCTTAGAGGCGGTTGAAGCTTTCTTT. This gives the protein CASSLEAVEAFF.

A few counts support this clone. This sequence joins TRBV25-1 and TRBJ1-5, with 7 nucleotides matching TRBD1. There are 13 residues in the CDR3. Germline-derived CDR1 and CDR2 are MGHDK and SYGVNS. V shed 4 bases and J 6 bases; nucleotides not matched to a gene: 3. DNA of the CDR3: TGTGCCAGCAGTGGACAGGGTCCTCAGCCCCAGCATTTT. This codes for CASSGQGPQPQHF.

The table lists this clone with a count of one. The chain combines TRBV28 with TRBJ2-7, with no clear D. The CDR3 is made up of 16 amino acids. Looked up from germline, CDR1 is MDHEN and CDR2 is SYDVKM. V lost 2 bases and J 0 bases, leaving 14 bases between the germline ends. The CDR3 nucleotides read TGTGCCAGCAGTTTAGAGGTCGACTTCAGCTCCTACGAGCAGTACTTC. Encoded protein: CASSLEVDFSSYEQYF.